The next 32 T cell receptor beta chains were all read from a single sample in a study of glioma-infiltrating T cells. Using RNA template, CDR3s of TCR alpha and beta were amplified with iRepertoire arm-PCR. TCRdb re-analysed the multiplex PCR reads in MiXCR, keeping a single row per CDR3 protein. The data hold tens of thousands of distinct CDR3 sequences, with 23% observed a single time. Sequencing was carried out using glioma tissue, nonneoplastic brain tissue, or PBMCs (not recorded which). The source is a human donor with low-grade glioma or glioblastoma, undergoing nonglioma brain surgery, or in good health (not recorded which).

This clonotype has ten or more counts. The CDR3 DNA is TGTGCCAGCAGCCGCCTCTCCTACGAGCAGTACTTC. Protein sequence: CASSRLSYEQYF. The chain links TRBV3-1 to TRBJ2-7; D is uncertain. The germline CDR1 and CDR2 sequences are LGHDT and YNNKEL (reference sequence). V was shortened by 4 bases and J by 0 bases, with 4 bases between the two germline ends. The CDR3 extends over 12 amino acids.

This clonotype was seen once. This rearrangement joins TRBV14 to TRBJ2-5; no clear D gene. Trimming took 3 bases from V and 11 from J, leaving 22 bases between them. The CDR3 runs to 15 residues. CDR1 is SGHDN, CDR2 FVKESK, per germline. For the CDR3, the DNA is TGTGCCAGCAGCCAGGGAAGACGGAGCTACAATGAGCAGTACTTC. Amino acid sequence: CASSQGRRSYNEQYF. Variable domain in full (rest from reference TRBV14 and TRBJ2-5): EAGVTQFPSHSVIEKGQTVTLRCDPISGHDNLYWYRRVMGKEIKFLLHFVKESKQDESGMPNNRFLAERTGGTYSTLKVQPAELEDSGVYFCASSQGRRSYNEQYFGPGTRLLVL.

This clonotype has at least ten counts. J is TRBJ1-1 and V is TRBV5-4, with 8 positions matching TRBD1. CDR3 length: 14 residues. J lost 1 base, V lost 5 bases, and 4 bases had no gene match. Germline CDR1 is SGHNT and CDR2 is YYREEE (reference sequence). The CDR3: CASRTGAPNTEAFF. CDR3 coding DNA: TGTGCCAGCAGGACAGGGGCACCGAACACTGAAGCTTTCTTT.

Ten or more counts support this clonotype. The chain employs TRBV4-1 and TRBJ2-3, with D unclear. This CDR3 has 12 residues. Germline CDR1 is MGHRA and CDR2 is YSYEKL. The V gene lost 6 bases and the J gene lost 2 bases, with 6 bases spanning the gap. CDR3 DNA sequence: TGCGCCAGCAGTGGCAACACAGATACGCAGTATTTT. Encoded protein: CASSGNTDTQYF.

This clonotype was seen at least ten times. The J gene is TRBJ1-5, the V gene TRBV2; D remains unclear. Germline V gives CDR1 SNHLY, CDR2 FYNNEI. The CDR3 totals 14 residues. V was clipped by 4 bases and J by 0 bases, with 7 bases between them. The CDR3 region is CASSAVFSNQPQHF. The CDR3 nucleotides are TGTGCCAGCAGTGCTGTTTTTAGCAATCAGCCCCAGCATTTT.

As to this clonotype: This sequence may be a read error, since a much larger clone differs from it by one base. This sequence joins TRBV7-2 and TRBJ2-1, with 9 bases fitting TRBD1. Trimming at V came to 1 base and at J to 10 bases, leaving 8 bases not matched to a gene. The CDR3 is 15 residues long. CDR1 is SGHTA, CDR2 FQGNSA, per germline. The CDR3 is CASSLGGTGSYEQFF. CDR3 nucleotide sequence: TGTGCCAGCAGCTTAGGAGGGACAGGGTCCTACGAGCAGTTCTTC.

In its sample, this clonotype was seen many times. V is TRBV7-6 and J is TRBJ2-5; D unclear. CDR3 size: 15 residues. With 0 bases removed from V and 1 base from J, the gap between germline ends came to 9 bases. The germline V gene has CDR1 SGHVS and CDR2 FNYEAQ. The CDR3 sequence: CASSLATGSQETQYF. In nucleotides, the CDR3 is TGTGCCAGCAGCTTAGCGACGGGTTCCCAAGAGACCCAGTACTTC.

The CDR3 is CASSQGGTESYEQYF. The CDR3 region has the DNA TGTGCCAGCAGCCAAGGAGGAACTGAATCCTACGAGCAGTACTTC. The chain combines TRBV4-2 with TRBJ2-7; D call uncertain. The CDR3 length is 15 residues. Germline V gives CDR1 LGHNA, CDR2 YNFKEQ. V was clipped by 1 base and J by 1 base, with 11 bases between them.

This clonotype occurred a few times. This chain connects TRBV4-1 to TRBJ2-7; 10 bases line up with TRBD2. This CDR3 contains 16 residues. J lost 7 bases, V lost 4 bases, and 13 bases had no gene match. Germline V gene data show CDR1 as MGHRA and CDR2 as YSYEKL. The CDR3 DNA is TGCGCCAGCAGCCGCCTAGGCCCGGGACTAGCGCGGGAGCAGTACTTC. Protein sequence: CASSRLGPGLAREQYF.

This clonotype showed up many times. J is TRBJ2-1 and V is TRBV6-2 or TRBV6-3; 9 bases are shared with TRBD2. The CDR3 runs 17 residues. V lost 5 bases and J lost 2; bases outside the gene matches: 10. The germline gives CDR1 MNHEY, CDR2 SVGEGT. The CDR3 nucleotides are TGTGCCAGCAGTCGAGATCCTAGCGGGGCCCCCTACAATGAGCAGTTCTTC. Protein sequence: CASSRDPSGAPYNEQFF.

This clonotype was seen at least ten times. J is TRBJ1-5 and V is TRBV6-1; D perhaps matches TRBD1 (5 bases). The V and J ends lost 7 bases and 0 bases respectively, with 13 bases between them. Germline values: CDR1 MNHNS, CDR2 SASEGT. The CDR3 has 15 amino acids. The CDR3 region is CASILEGNSNQPQHF. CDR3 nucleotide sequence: TGTGCCAGCATTTTAGAGGGGAATAGCAATCAGCCCCAGCATTTT.

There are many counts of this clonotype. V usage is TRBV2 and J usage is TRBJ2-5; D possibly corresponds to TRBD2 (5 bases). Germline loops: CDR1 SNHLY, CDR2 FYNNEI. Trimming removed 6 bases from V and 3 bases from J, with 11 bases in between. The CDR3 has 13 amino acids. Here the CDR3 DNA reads TGTGCCAGCAGATTGATGAGGGAAGAGACCCAGTACTTC. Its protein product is CASRLMREETQYF.

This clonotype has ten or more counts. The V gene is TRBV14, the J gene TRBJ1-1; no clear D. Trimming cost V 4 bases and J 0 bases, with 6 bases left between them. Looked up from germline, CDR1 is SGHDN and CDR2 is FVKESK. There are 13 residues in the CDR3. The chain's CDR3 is CASSLELNTEAFF. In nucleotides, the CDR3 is TGTGCCAGCAGCCTAGAACTGAACACTGAAGCTTTCTTT.

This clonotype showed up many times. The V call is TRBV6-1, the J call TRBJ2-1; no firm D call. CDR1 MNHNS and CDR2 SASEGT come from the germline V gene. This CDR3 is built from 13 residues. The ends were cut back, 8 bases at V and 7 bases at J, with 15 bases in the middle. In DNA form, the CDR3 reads TGTGCCAGCGCTAGGGAATTGGGGAATGAGCAGTTCTTC. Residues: CASARELGNEQFF.

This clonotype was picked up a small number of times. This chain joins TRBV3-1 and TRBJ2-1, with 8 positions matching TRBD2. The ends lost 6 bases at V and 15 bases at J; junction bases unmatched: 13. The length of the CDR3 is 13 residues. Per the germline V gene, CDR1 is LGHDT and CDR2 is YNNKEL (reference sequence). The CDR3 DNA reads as TGTGCCAGCAGTCTAGGGACCGGGACTAGTCCGTTCTTC. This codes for CASSLGTGTSPFF.

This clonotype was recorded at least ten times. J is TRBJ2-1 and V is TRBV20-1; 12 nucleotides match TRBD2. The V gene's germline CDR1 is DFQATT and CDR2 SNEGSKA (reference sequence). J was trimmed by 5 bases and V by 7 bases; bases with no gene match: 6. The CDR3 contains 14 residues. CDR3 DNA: TGCAGTGTGTCGGGACTAGCGGGTAACAATGAGCAGTTCTTC. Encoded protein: CSVSGLAGNNEQFF.

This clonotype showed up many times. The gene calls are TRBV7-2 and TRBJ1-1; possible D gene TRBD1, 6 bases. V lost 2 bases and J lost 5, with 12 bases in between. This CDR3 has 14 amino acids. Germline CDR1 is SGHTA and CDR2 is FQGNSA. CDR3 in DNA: TGTGCCAGCAGCTTATCTGCAGGGGTGACTGAAGCTTTCTTT. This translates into CASSLSAGVTEAFF.

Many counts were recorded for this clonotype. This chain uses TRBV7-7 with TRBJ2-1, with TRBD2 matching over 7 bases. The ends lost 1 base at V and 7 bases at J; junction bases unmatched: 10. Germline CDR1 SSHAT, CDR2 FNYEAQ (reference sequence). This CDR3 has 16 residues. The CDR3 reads CASSLGATGGWNEQFF. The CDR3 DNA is TGTGCCAGCAGCTTAGGGGCCACCGGGGGGTGGAATGAGCAGTTCTTC.

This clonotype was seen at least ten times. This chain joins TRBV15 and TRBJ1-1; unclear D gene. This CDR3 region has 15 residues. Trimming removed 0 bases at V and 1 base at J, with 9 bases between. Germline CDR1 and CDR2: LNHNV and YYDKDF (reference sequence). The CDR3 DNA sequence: TGTGCCACCAGCAGAGATAGCCGGGCGAACACTGAAGCTTTCTTT. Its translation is CATSRDSRANTEAFF.

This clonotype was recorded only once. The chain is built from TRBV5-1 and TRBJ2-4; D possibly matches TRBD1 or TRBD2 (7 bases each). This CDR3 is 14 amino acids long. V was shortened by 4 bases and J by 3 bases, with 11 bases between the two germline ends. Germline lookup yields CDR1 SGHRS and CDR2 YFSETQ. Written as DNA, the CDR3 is TGCGCCAGCAGCCCAGGGGGGGGCAAAAACATTCAGTACTTC. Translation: CASSPGGGKNIQYF.

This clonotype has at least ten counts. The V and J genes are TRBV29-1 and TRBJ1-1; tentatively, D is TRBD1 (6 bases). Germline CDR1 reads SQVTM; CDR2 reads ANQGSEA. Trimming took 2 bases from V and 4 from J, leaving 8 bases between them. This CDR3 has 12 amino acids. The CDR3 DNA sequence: TGCAGCGTTGAAACGGGGGCCACTGAAGCTTTCTTT. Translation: CSVETGATEAFF.

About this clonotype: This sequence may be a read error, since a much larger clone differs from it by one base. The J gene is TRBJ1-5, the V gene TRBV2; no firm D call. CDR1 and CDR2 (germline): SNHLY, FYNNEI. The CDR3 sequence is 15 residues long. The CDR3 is CASSEERFSDQPQHF. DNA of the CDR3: TGTGCCAGCAGTGAGGAGAGGTTTAGCGATCAGCCCCAGCATTTT.

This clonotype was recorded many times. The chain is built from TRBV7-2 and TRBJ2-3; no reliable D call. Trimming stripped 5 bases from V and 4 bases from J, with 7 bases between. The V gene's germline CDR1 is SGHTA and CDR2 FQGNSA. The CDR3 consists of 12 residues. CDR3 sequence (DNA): TGTGCCAGCAGCCCAACCCCAGATACGCAGTATTTT. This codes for CASSPTPDTQYF.

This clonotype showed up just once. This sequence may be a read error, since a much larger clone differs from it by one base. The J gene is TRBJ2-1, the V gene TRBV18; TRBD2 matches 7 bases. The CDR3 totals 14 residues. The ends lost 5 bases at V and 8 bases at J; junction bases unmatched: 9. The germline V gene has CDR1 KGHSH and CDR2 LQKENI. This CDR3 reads CASSWASGRDEQFF. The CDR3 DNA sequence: TGTGCCAGCTCATGGGCTAGCGGTCGGGATGAGCAGTTCTTC.

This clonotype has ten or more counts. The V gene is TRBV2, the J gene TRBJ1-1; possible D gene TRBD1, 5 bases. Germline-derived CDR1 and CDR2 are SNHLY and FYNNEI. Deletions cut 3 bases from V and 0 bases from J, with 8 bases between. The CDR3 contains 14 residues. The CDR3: CASSDWGMNTEAFF. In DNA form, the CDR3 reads TGTGCCAGCAGTGATTGGGGCATGAACACTGAAGCTTTCTTT.

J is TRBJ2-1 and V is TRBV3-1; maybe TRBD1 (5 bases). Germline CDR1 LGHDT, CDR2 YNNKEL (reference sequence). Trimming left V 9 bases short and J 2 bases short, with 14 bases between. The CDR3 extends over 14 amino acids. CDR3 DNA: TGTGCCAGTCGGTGGGGCGGAGCCTACAATGAGCAGTTCTTC. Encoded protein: CASRWGGAYNEQFF.

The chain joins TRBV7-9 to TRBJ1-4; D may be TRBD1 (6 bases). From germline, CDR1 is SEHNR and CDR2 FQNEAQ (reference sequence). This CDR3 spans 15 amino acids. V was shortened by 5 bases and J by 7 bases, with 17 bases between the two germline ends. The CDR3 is CASSLLTTRGEKLFF. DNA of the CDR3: TGTGCCAGCAGCCTCCTGACAACCAGGGGTGAAAAACTGTTTTTT.

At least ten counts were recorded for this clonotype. The CDR3 spells CASSHTPAGNEQFF. The CDR3, as DNA: TGCGCCAGCAGCCATACCCCGGCGGGCAATGAGCAGTTCTTC. V is TRBV4-1 and J is TRBJ2-1; D is possibly TRBD2 (5 bases). The CDR3 is 14 amino acids. The V end lost 3 bases, the J end lost 6 bases, and 12 bases lay between the germline ends. Germline CDR1 MGHRA, CDR2 YSYEKL.

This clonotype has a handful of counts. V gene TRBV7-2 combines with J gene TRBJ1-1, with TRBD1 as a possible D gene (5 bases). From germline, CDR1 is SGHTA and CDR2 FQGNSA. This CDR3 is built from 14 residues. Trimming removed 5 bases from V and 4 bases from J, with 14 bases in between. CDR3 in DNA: TGTGCCAGCAGCCAGGGACCATCCCGCACTGAAGCTTTCTTT. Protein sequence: CASSQGPSRTEAFF.

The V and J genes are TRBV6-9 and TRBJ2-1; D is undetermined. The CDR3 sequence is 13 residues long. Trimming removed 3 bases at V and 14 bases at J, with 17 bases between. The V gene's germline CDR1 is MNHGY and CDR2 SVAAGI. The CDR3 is CASSYSKIEAEFF. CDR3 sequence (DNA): TGTGCCAGCAGTTACTCGAAGATTGAGGCCGAGTTCTTC.

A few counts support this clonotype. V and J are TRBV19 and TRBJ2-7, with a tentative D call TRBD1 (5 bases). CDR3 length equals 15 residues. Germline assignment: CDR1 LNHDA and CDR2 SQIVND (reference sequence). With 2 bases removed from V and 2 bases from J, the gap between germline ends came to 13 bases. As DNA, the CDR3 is TGTGCCAGTAGTATATATGCAGGGCCCACCTACGAGCAGTACTTC. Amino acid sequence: CASSIYAGPTYEQYF.

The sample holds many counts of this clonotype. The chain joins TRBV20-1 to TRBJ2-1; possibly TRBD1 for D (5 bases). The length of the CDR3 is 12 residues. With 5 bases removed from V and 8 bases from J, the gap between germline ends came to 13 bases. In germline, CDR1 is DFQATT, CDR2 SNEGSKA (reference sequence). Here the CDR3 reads CSADPARDEQFF. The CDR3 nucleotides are TGCAGTGCTGACCCAGCCAGGGATGAGCAGTTCTTC.